This TCR beta chain was observed in a study of response to subunit inactivated influenza vaccine. Comments on this clonotype: Its antigen is as yet unknown.

With V trimmed by 5 bases and J by 0 bases, 6 bases remained unmatched. Germline CDR1 reads SGHTA; CDR2 reads FQGNSA. The CDR3 is made up of 16 amino acids. Study outcomes and limitations: The authors suggested that every seasonal influenza vaccination recruits few new T cells.

TCRdb itself ran the RT-PCR reads through MiXCR, one entry per CDR3 protein. The sample shows approximately 490,000 distinct CDR3 sequences, under 8.5% of them seen only once. Material: PBMCs from blood, obtained roughly 24 months after vaccination. This TCR derives from a man aged 50-75 years who received an inactivated influenza vaccine. This chain uses TRBV7-2 with TRBJ2-3; 9 bases match TRBD2. This CDR3 reads CASSEGGLASTDTQYF. DNA for the CDR3: TGTGCCAGCAGCGAAGGGGGACTAGCAAGCACAGATACGCAGTATTTT.